This TCR beta chain appears in the sequencing data of a study of OX40 agonist ivuxolimab in advanced cancers. Sequencing used immunoSEQ multiplex PCR; TCRdb keeps in-frame clones, though not all of them. The sample comprises about 82,000 clones, 75% to 95% of which are singletons, and 2% to 2.5% rests with the top ten. Material: CD4+ or CD8+ T cells sorted from blood, obtained in a trial of the OX40 agonist ivuxolimab. The sequence was collected from an adult with an advanced solid tumor such as melanoma, head and neck, liver or kidney cancer.

The CDR3 coding sequence is TGTGCCTGGAGCCCCGGACAGGGGATTGGGACCCAGTACTTC. It codes for CAWSPGQGIGTQYF. The rearrangement links TRBV30 to TRBJ2-5; TRBD1 matches at 9 bases. The CDR3 totals 14 residues. V shed 3 bases, J shed 7 bases, and the junction held 9 bases outside the gene matches. Germline assignment: CDR1 GTSNPN and CDR2 SVGIG (reference sequence).